This TCR beta chain was documented in a study of cytomegalovirus exposure and HLA in healthy donors. This clone was detected only a few times. Both 60 Vbeta primers and 13 Jbeta primers went into the PCR. Assay: immunoSEQ multiplex PCR; the TCRdb copy retains only in-frame clones and omits some. The data contain around 150,000 clones, approximately 9% of them seen just once; the ten biggest clones take up approximately 1.8%. The clonotype originates from a male donor in good health and CMV-seronegative. The specimen was PBMCs.

The CDR3, as DNA: TGTGCCAGCAGCGCGCGGGACAGCCATGAGCAGTTCTTC. It codes for CASSARDSHEQFF. V usage is TRBV11-3 and J usage is TRBJ2-1; maybe TRBD1 (7 bases). This CDR3 is 13 amino acids long. The V end was cut by 5 bases, the J end by 8 bases, with 13 bases between. The V gene's germline CDR1 is SGHNT and CDR2 YENEEA.